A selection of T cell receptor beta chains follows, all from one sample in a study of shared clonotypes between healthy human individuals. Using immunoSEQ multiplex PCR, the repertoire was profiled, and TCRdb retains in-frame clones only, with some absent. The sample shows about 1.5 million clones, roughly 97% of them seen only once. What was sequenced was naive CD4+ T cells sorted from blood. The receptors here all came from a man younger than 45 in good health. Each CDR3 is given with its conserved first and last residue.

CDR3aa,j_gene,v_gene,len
CASSRLAGKETQYF,TRBJ2-5,TRBV11-2,14
CASTNGGEPYGYTF,TRBJ1-2,TRBV6-5,14
CASHLRQMDPNEQFF,TRBJ2-1,TRBV6-6,15
CASSSTRGPSSYEQYF,TRBJ2-7,TRBV11-2,16
CASSDRGAVNTEAFF,TRBJ1-1,TRBV6-5,15
CASSLVTSGSDTQYF,TRBJ2-3,TRBV5-4,15
CASRTSGTGGAGELFF,TRBJ2-2,TRBV28,16
CASSSPFLDSSGANVLTF,TRBJ2-6,TRBV5-1,18
CASIDEGAGNTIYF,TRBJ1-3,TRBV6-5,14
CAISGGTGDPMRTEAFF,TRBJ1-1,TRBV10-3,17
CASRSIAGPYEQYF,TRBJ2-7,TRBV27,14
CASSLRGVQETQYF,TRBJ2-5,TRBV7-2,14
CASSGTRLTYEQYF,TRBJ2-7,TRBV6-1,14
CASSSRLDGDNQPQHF,TRBJ1-5,TRBV28,16
CASSLGSKGTEASF,TRBJ1-1,TRBV5-1,14
CASSRDRGSQETQYF,TRBJ2-5,TRBV5-4,15
CASRPTAGGFNQPQHF,TRBJ1-5,TRBV5-1,16
CASSQESALATSTDTQYF,TRBJ2-3,TRBV4-1,18
CASSLAYEQYF,TRBJ2-7,TRBV5-1,11
CAISAGLGASSYNEQFF,TRBJ2-1,TRBV10-3,17
CASSGATGGAGQPQHF,TRBJ1-5,TRBV6-1,16
CASSALAGVGYEQYF,TRBJ2-7,TRBV6-1,15
CASTALPPSGEQYF,TRBJ2-7,TRBV28,14
CAWSTTHRGGEAFF,TRBJ1-1,TRBV30,14
CASSTRTGAVNTEAFF,TRBJ1-1,TRBV9,16
CAWSVKSEAFF,TRBJ1-1,TRBV30,11
CASSLGAQGADQPQHF,TRBJ1-5,TRBV5-1,16
CASSLRLAGVNEQFF,TRBJ2-1,TRBV7-9,15
CASSFGVFGYTF,TRBJ1-2,TRBV5-3,12
CASSGGPAEGYTF,TRBJ1-2,TRBV6-5,13
CASSPLPVTPYGYTF,TRBJ1-2,TRBV14,15
CASRYSGSTDTQYF,TRBJ2-3,TRBV5-4,14
CASSQTSGTDTQYF,TRBJ2-3,TRBV5-6,14
CASSLGRTGIVTGYTF,TRBJ1-2,TRBV11-2,16
CASSRRQPSYEQYF,TRBJ2-7,TRBV27,14
CASSLRGPYEQYF,TRBJ2-7,TRBV7-2,13
CASSPGQRYEQYF,TRBJ2-7,TRBV6-6,13
CASSAYQGTQYF,TRBJ2-5,TRBV9,12
CASSDHQGLGYTF,TRBJ1-2,TRBV2,13
CARSSYEQYF,TRBJ2-7,TRBV10-3,10
CSARARETQYF,TRBJ2-5,TRBV20-1,11
CASSLSSNTEAFF,TRBJ1-1,TRBV7-2,13